These 14 T cell receptor beta chains share one sample of origin, sequenced in a study of blood T cells in healthy people across ages. For the second PCR, which ran for roughly 7 to 11 cycles, a sample-barcoded 5' primer and a J-beta primer mix were used. TCRdb reprocessed the 5' RACE reads with MiXCR, giving one entry per CDR3 protein. The data show 1.5 million to 2 million distinct CDR3 sequences, about two fifths seen once. The sequencing input was blood. These receptors originate from a human donor in good health.

Only a few counts were recorded for this clonotype. The V call is TRBV4-3, the J call TRBJ1-1, with D possibly matching TRBD1 (6 bases). V lost 1 base to trimming and J lost 2 bases, with 8 bases between them. Germline values: CDR1 LGHNA, CDR2 YSLEER. This CDR3 contains 14 residues. The CDR3 DNA sequence: TGCGCCAGCAGCCAAGTCGGGACAAACACTGAAGCTTTCTTT. Translation: CASSQVGTNTEAFF.

The rearrangement joins TRBV5-1 to TRBJ2-3; the match to TRBD2 covers 9 bases. The V segment lost 1 base and the J segment 2 bases; nucleotides outside the gene matches: 5. The CDR3 consists of 16 residues. Germline V gene data show CDR1 as SGHRS and CDR2 as YFSETQ. The CDR3 loop is CASSLYSGGTTDTQYF. CDR3 coding DNA: TGCGCCAGCAGCTTGTACAGCGGGGGGACCACAGATACGCAGTATTTT.

The chain recombines TRBV7-2 with TRBJ2-5; 10 positions match TRBD2. The V gene's germline CDR1 is SGHTA and CDR2 FQGNSA. Unmatched junction bases numbered 9, after V lost 4 bases and J lost 1 base. The CDR3 sequence is 17 residues long. The CDR3 here is CASSYNIKRGGQETQYF. In DNA form, the CDR3 reads TGTGCCAGCAGCTATAACATTAAGCGGGGGGGCCAAGAGACCCAGTACTTC.

This clonotype was counted only a few times. The V call is TRBV12-3 or TRBV12-4, the J call TRBJ1-2; 7 nucleotides agree with TRBD1. Losses at the gene ends were 0 bases for V and 4 bases for J; bases not matched to a gene: 8. The CDR3 has 16 amino acids. For the CDR3, the DNA is TGTGCCAGCAGTTTAGCGACCGGGACAGTCCCCTATGGCTACACCTTC. It specifies CASSLATGTVPYGYTF.

The chain is built from TRBV15 and TRBJ1-2; TRBD1 might be the D (5 bases). Per germline, CDR1 LNHNV and CDR2 YYDKDF (reference sequence). The length of the CDR3 is 16 residues. V was shortened by 5 bases and J by 4 bases, with 20 bases between the two germline ends. The CDR3 DNA follows: TGTGCCACCAGCGCCGCACAGCGAGGGGTCAGCTATGGCTACACCTTC. As protein: CATSAAQRGVSYGYTF.

The rearrangement joins TRBV18 to TRBJ1-5, with D unresolved. This CDR3 contains 17 residues. From germline, CDR1 is KGHSH and CDR2 LQKENI. V shed 5 bases and J shed 0 bases, with 17 bases lying between them. CDR3 in amino acids: CASSSTPRHASNQPQHF. In nucleotides, the CDR3 is TGTGCCAGCTCATCTACCCCTAGACACGCTAGCAATCAGCCCCAGCATTTT.

The genes are TRBV20-1 and TRBJ1-5, with D uncertain. CDR1 and CDR2 (germline): DFQATT, SNEGSKA (reference sequence). The CDR3 covers 13 residues. Trimming shortened V by 6 bases and J by 4 bases, and 13 bases separated the two germline ends. The CDR3 coding sequence is TGCAGTGCCCAAGACACGGTAAATCAGCCCCAGCATTTT. Translating gives CSAQDTVNQPQHF.

The chain links TRBV6-5 to TRBJ1-1, with D possibly being TRBD1 (6 bases). The CDR3 covers 11 residues. Trimming took 4 bases from V and 10 from J, leaving 10 bases between them. Germline V CDR1 and CDR2: MNHEY, SVGAGI. Here the CDR3 reads CASSSGQLAFF. CDR3 in DNA: TGTGCCAGCAGTTCCGGACAGTTAGCTTTCTTT.

As concerns this clonotype: Relative to the germline gene, one junction end is altered; a read error may explain this. The genes are TRBV20-1 and TRBJ2-1; D is possibly TRBD2 (6 bases). The length of the CDR3 is 15 residues. The germline V gene encodes CDR1 DFQATT and CDR2 SNEGSKA (reference sequence). The CDR3 DNA reads as TGCAGTGCTAGAGATGTCTGGGACTCCTACAACGAGCAGTTCTTC. It codes for CSARDVWDSYNEQFF.

The J gene is TRBJ1-4, the V gene TRBV20-1; tentative D call: TRBD1 (6 bases). The germline CDR1 and CDR2 sequences are DFQATT and SNEGSKA (reference sequence). There are 14 residues in the CDR3. Trimming stripped 7 bases from V and 4 bases from J, with 16 bases between. This CDR3 reads CSGGGTAFNEKLFF. The CDR3, as DNA: TGCAGTGGAGGGGGTACGGCCTTTAATGAAAAACTGTTTTTT.

The chain employs TRBV4-3 and TRBJ1-4; 8 nucleotides match TRBD1. The V segment lost 4 bases and the J segment 14 bases; nucleotides outside the gene matches: 6. The germline CDR1 and CDR2 sequences are LGHNA and YSLEER. CDR3 length: 12 amino acids. CDR3 coding DNA: TGCGCCAGCAGCCCACAGGGGGAAATTCTGTTTTTT. Its translation: CASSPQGEILFF.

The chain is built from TRBV20-1 and TRBJ1-5; possibly TRBD1 for D (5 bases). CDR1 is DFQATT, CDR2 SNEGSKA, per germline (reference sequence). Trimming cost V 7 bases and J 3 bases, with 16 bases left between them. The CDR3 extends over 14 amino acids. The CDR3 coding sequence is TGCAGTGTTACGTCCGGGACTACCAATCAGCCCCAGCATTTT. It is translated as CSVTSGTTNQPQHF.

Comment on this clonotype: Mismatch with germline at one junction end may stem from a read error. The gene calls are TRBV10-3 and TRBJ2-5; D gene ambiguous. The CDR3 totals 14 residues. Germline assignment: CDR1 ENHRY and CDR2 SYGVKD. For the CDR3, the DNA is TGTGCCATCAGGGAGAGCAAGGACCAAGAGGCCCAGTACTTC. Translation gives CAIRESKDQEAQYF.

The rearrangement uses TRBV5-5 and TRBJ1-5; D gene uncertain. CDR1 is SGHKS and CDR2 is YYEKEE in the germline V gene (reference sequence). V lost 4 bases, J lost 0 bases, and 8 bases lay in between. The CDR3 length is 14 residues. The CDR3 sequence is CASSPISSNQPQHF. The DNA for the CDR3 is TGTGCCAGCAGCCCGATCAGTAGCAATCAGCCCCAGCATTTT.